This is a list of T cell receptor beta chains from one sample in a study of OX40 agonist ivuxolimab in advanced cancers. The table came from immunoSEQ multiplex PCR; TCRdb's copy has only in-frame clones and leaves some out. The profile covers 65,000 to 95,000 clones, with around 87% appearing a single time and roughly 6.3% taken by the ten largest. The input for sequencing was CD4+ or CD8+ T cells sorted from blood, taken in a trial of the OX40 agonist ivuxolimab. Source of these receptors: an adult with an advanced solid tumor such as melanoma, head and neck, liver or kidney cancer. Both conserved end residues are part of each CDR3. Fields, in order: CDR3 DNA, CDR3 protein, CDR3 length, J gene, V gene, clone size, D gene. A D gene is named only where the DNA matches it firmly. The size entry is marked missing in some rows and otherwise reads once, few, many or a size class.

DNA: TGTGCCAGCAGTTCTACAGGGGGGGCGTATGAAAAACTGTTTTTT; CDR3: CASSSTGGAYEKLFF; length: 15; J: TRBJ1-4; V: TRBV5-6; size: NA; D: TRBD1
DNA: TGCGCCAGCAGCCAAGAATCTACCAGCGGGAGTGCCAGCTCCTACGAGCAGTACTTC; CDR3: CASSQESTSGSASSYEQYF; length: 19; J: TRBJ2-7; V: TRBV4-3; size: once; D: TRBD2
DNA: TGTGCCAGTAGCCTCCGTTGGACGGTCGGGGAGCTGTTTTTT; CDR3: CASSLRWTVGELFF; length: 14; J: TRBJ2-2; V: TRBV19; size: NA; D: NA
DNA: TGCGCCAGCAGCATAAGCCTAGCTCTTCCTAGCACAGATACGCAGTATTTT; CDR3: CASSISLALPSTDTQYF; length: 17; J: TRBJ2-3; V: TRBV5-1; size: NA; D: NA
DNA: TGTGCCAGCAGCCCTCGAGCCCAAGAGACCCAGTACTTC; CDR3: CASSPRAQETQYF; length: 13; J: TRBJ2-5; V: TRBV5-4; size: NA; D: NA
DNA: TGTGCCAGCAGCTTATTGGACGACTATGGCTACACCTTC; CDR3: CASSLLDDYGYTF; length: 13; J: TRBJ1-2; V: TRBV7-2; size: NA; D: NA
DNA: TGCGCCAGCAGCTTGGCCGGGAGCGCCGGGGAGCTGTTTTTT; CDR3: CASSLAGSAGELFF; length: 14; J: TRBJ2-2; V: TRBV5-1; size: once; D: NA
DNA: TGTGCCAGCAGTTCCCTCAGGAGTAGCGGGAGAAAGGGCGGGGAGCTGTTTTTT; CDR3: CASSSLRSSGRKGGELFF; length: 18; J: TRBJ2-2; V: TRBV28; size: NA; D: TRBD2
DNA: TGTGCCAGCAGCTTGAACAGGGTGAGCCTTGAGCAGTTCTTC; CDR3: CASSLNRVSLEQFF; length: 14; J: TRBJ2-1; V: TRBV7-2; size: NA; D: NA
DNA: TGCAGCGTTGGGGCTCAGGGGTGGAACGAGCAGTACTTC; CDR3: CSVGAQGWNEQYF; length: 13; J: TRBJ2-7; V: TRBV29-1; size: NA; D: NA
DNA: TGTGCCAGCAGCTTGGGGATAAGGGGGACAGATACGCAGTATTTT; CDR3: CASSLGIRGTDTQYF; length: 15; J: TRBJ2-3; V: TRBV5-6; size: NA; D: NA
DNA: TGTGCCACCCTGATAGCGGGGGGGTGGGAGCAGTTCTTC; CDR3: CATLIAGGWEQFF; length: 13; J: TRBJ2-1; V: TRBV10-3; size: NA; D: TRBD2
DNA: TGTGCCAGTAGTCCAAGTACAGGCTATAATGAAAAACTGTTTTTT; CDR3: CASSPSTGYNEKLFF; length: 15; J: TRBJ1-4; V: TRBV19; size: NA; D: NA
DNA: TGTGCCAGCAGCTTAGAGTGGGAATTAGAGACCCAGTACTTC; CDR3: CASSLEWELETQYF; length: 14; J: TRBJ2-5; V: TRBV7-2; size: NA; D: NA
DNA: TGCGCCAGCAGCCAAAGGGAGGCGGGGGGGCCCCCGAGGGAGCAGTACTTC; CDR3: CASSQREAGGPPREQYF; length: 17; J: TRBJ2-7; V: TRBV4-1; size: NA; D: TRBD2
DNA: TGTGCCAGCAGCTTGGCGGGGACCGAGCAGTTCTTC; CDR3: CASSLAGTEQFF; length: 12; J: TRBJ2-1; V: TRBV5-6; size: NA; D: NA
DNA: TGTGCCAGTAGTATAGAATCCAGGGTGACTGAAGCTTTCTTT; CDR3: CASSIESRVTEAFF; length: 14; J: TRBJ1-1; V: TRBV19; size: NA; D: NA
DNA: TGTGCCAGTAAAGGGCAAGCGAACACCGGGGAGCTGTTTTTT; CDR3: CASKGQANTGELFF; length: 14; J: TRBJ2-2; V: TRBV19; size: NA; D: NA
DNA: TGTGCCAGCAGCCTCCAAGACAGGGCTCGTGGTTCGGGATATGGCTACACCTTC; CDR3: CASSLQDRARGSGYGYTF; length: 18; J: TRBJ1-2; V: TRBV9; size: once; D: TRBD1
DNA: TGTGCCAGCAGTTTTAGGACGGCTTTTAGCAATCAGCCCCAGCATTTT; CDR3: CASSFRTAFSNQPQHF; length: 16; J: TRBJ1-5; V: TRBV28; size: NA; D: NA
DNA: TGTGCCAGTAGGATAATCGGCGCCCGAAGGCCCGACAGGGGTCATCAGCCCCAGCATTTT; CDR3: CASRIIGARRPDRGHQPQHF; length: 20; J: TRBJ1-5; V: TRBV19; size: NA; D: TRBD1
DNA: TGCGCCAGCAGCTTGGGAGGCGGGGGGGCCGGAGAGCAGTACTTC; CDR3: CASSLGGGGAGEQYF; length: 15; J: TRBJ2-7; V: TRBV5-1; size: few; D: TRBD2
DNA: TGTGCCAGCAGCTTGCTCGGCGGGAGGGTCTCCTACGAGCAGTACTTC; CDR3: CASSLLGGRVSYEQYF; length: 16; J: TRBJ2-7; V: TRBV11-2; size: NA; D: TRBD2
DNA: TGCGCCAGCAAAAGGGACAATTCCTTCTACGAGCAGTACTTC; CDR3: CASKRDNSFYEQYF; length: 14; J: TRBJ2-7; V: TRBV5-1; size: NA; D: NA
DNA: TGTGCCAGCTCACACGGACAGGTCTATGGCTACACCTTC; CDR3: CASSHGQVYGYTF; length: 13; J: TRBJ1-2; V: TRBV18; size: NA; D: TRBD1
DNA: TGTGCCAGCAGCTTGGAACAGGGCAACACAGATACGCAGTATTTT; CDR3: CASSLEQGNTDTQYF; length: 15; J: TRBJ2-3; V: TRBV5-6; size: few; D: NA
DNA: TGTGCCAGCAGCAAAGGTAAGGGGTGTGACAGCCGCAATCAGCCCCAGCATTTT; CDR3: CASSKGKGCDSRNQPQHF; length: 18; J: TRBJ1-5; V: TRBV21-1; size: NA; D: NA
DNA: TGTGCTAGTGGTTCGTGGACAGGTTCTAACACTGAAGCTTTCTTT; CDR3: CASGSWTGSNTEAFF; length: 15; J: TRBJ1-1; V: TRBV12-5; size: NA; D: TRBD1
DNA: TGTGCCAGCAGTACGCTAGGCGGGGGCTACACTGAAGCTTTCTTT; CDR3: CASSTLGGGYTEAFF; length: 15; J: TRBJ1-1; V: TRBV27; size: few; D: NA
DNA: TGCGCCAGCAGCCAAGGACGGTGGGGCAATCAGCCCCAGCATTTT; CDR3: CASSQGRWGNQPQHF; length: 15; J: TRBJ1-5; V: TRBV4-1; size: NA; D: NA
DNA: TGTGCCAGCAGCACCCTAACAGGTCTCCAAGAGACCCAGTACTTC; CDR3: CASSTLTGLQETQYF; length: 15; J: TRBJ2-5; V: TRBV5-4; size: NA; D: NA
DNA: TGTGCCAGCAGCCGAACTCAGCGGGGGGGCCCATACAATGAGCAGTTCTTC; CDR3: CASSRTQRGGPYNEQFF; length: 17; J: TRBJ2-1; V: TRBV9; size: NA; D: TRBD2
DNA: TGCGCCAGCAGCTCCGGGGCGGTGGGGCGGAATGAGCAGTTCTTC; CDR3: CASSSGAVGRNEQFF; length: 15; J: TRBJ2-1; V: TRBV5-1; size: NA; D: NA
DNA: TGCAGCGGTGGACAGCACTATGGCTACACCTTC; CDR3: CSGGQHYGYTF; length: 11; J: TRBJ1-2; V: TRBV29-1; size: NA; D: NA
DNA: TGTGCCAGCAGCTCCAGGGGGCAAGCCTACAATGAGCAGTTCTTC; CDR3: CASSSRGQAYNEQFF; length: 15; J: TRBJ2-1; V: TRBV5-6; size: NA; D: TRBD1
DNA: TGTGCCAGCAGCTCCGGGAAGGGTGGCTACACCTTC; CDR3: CASSSGKGGYTF; length: 12; J: TRBJ1-2; V: TRBV5-8; size: once; D: NA
DNA: TGTGCCAGCAGTACAGGGGAAAGAGGCTACACCTTC; CDR3: CASSTGERGYTF; length: 12; J: TRBJ1-2; V: TRBV28; size: NA; D: TRBD1
DNA: TGTGCCAGCAGCCCTCGACAGTACTATGGCTACACCTTC; CDR3: CASSPRQYYGYTF; length: 13; J: TRBJ1-2; V: TRBV6-5; size: NA; D: NA
DNA: TGTGCCAGCAGTTTCGCGGAGGGTCATTTAAATCAGCCCCAGCATTTT; CDR3: CASSFAEGHLNQPQHF; length: 16; J: TRBJ1-5; V: TRBV28; size: NA; D: NA
DNA: TGTGCCAGCAACCGCCGAGCAGGGGGGACTAATGAAAAACTGTTTTTT; CDR3: CASNRRAGGTNEKLFF; length: 16; J: TRBJ1-4; V: TRBV2; size: NA; D: TRBD1
DNA: TGTGCCAGCAGCTTAGCCAGGGACAGGGTTGACTCCAAAAACATTCAGTACTTC; CDR3: CASSLARDRVDSKNIQYF; length: 18; J: TRBJ2-4; V: TRBV7-2; size: NA; D: TRBD1
DNA: TGTGCCAGCAGTGTGAGGGCCTACGAGCAGTACTTC; CDR3: CASSVRAYEQYF; length: 12; J: TRBJ2-7; V: TRBV6-8; size: NA; D: NA
DNA: TGTGCCAGCAGCTTCGGGACATCGAGCTCCTACGAGCAGTACTTC; CDR3: CASSFGTSSSYEQYF; length: 15; J: TRBJ2-7; V: TRBV5-4; size: NA; D: NA
DNA: TGTGCCAGCAGCTTGGCCTCAGGGACCTACGAGCAGTACTTC; CDR3: CASSLASGTYEQYF; length: 14; J: TRBJ2-7; V: TRBV5-6; size: NA; D: NA
DNA: TGTGCCAGCAGTTACTCGCCCTTTGGGGTATACAATGAGCAGTTCTTC; CDR3: CASSYSPFGVYNEQFF; length: 16; J: TRBJ2-1; V: TRBV6-5; size: NA; D: NA